This T cell receptor beta chain was profiled in a study of shared clonotypes between healthy human individuals. Study-wide points: The study drew on few donors, limiting represented genetic and exposure-history diversity.

For this clone: What it binds is not known.

The CDR3 loop spans 16 amino acids. Trimming left V 3 bases short and J 2 bases short, with 11 bases between. Looked up from germline, CDR1 is SGHTA and CDR2 is FQGNSA. The repertoire was sequenced with immunoSEQ multiplex PCR; TCRdb's copy has only in-frame clones and lacks some. Among about 490,000 clones, less than 80% were seen once, and the ten largest hold roughly 13%. Sequencing input: PBMCs. This sequence joins TRBV7-2 and TRBJ2-6; the D gene is possibly TRBD2 (6 bases). This TCR was sampled from a woman aged 40-49 years in good health. Some clones in this sample may be carry-over from other donors' samples. The chain's CDR3 is CASSLTGVAGANVLTF. Here the CDR3 DNA reads TGTGCCAGCAGCTTGACGGGGGTCGCTGGGGCCAACGTCCTGACTTTC.